This entry lists 5 T cell receptor beta chains sequenced from one sample in a study of blood T cell repertoires in COVID-19. Using immunoSEQ multiplex PCR, the repertoire was profiled, and TCRdb retains in-frame clones only, with some absent. The sample contains some 150,000 clones, around 91% of which appear only once. The sequencing input was PBMCs or T cells enriched from blood (not recorded which). The receptors stem from a woman aged 18-29 years who had recovered from COVID-19.

This sequence joins TRBV5-8 and TRBJ2-7; the match to TRBD2 covers 7 bases. The ends lost 7 bases at V and 4 bases at J; junction bases unmatched: 5. Germline assignment: CDR1 SGHTS and CDR2 YDEGEE. This CDR3 has 12 amino acids. The CDR3 sequence: CASRTSGYEQYF. CDR3 bases: TGTGCCAGCCGGACTAGTGGGTACGAGCAGTACTTC.

This chain joins TRBV19 and TRBJ1-2; D uncertain. V was shortened by 5 bases and J by 1 base, with 8 bases between the two germline ends. The germline V gene encodes CDR1 LNHDA and CDR2 SQIVND (reference sequence). This CDR3 is 13 amino acids long. CDR3 DNA sequence: TGTGCCAGTAGTTCGAACAGTAACTATGGCTACACCTTC. Its translation is CASSSNSNYGYTF.

Written as DNA, the CDR3 is TGTGCCAGCAGCCACCCGGGACTAGCGGGAGACTGGGGCGCTCATACGCAGTATTTT. This codes for CASSHPGLAGDWGAHTQYF. The rearrangement uses TRBV7-8 and TRBJ2-3; TRBD2 matches 14 bases. V lost 5 bases to trimming and J lost 7 bases; unmatched junction nucleotides: 17. The CDR3 is made up of 19 amino acids. Looked up from germline, CDR1 is SGHVS and CDR2 is FQNEAQ.

The chain has TRBV19 and TRBJ2-3; D may be TRBD1 (6 bases). V was trimmed by 3 bases and J by 0 bases, leaving 16 bases between them. The germline gives CDR1 LNHDA, CDR2 SQIVND (reference sequence). The CDR3 is made up of 17 amino acids. In nucleotides, the CDR3 is TGTGCCAGTAGTATTAGGACGGCAGGGGCGAGCACAGATACGCAGTATTTT. Its translation is CASSIRTAGASTDTQYF.

This clone was picked up a small number of times. The J gene is TRBJ1-2, the V gene TRBV19; D call uncertain. V was cut by 4 bases and J by 6 bases, with 15 bases left in between. The CDR3 is 14 amino acids. Germline V gene sequence: CDR1 LNHDA, CDR2 SQIVND (reference sequence). CDR3 bases: TGTGCCAGTAGTAGGTCAGGCCCCGGGAATGGCTACACCTTC. Amino acid sequence: CASSRSGPGNGYTF.